This T cell receptor (beta chain) was identified in a study of T cell responses to AZD1222 COVID-19 vaccine. At the level of the study: Samples with a second dose at about 4 or about 12 weeks were pooled together.

The protocol was immunoSEQ multiplex PCR, while the TCRdb copy is restricted to in-frame clones and leaves out a portion. The table records more than 70,000 clones, roughly 84% of them present only once. Points on this clone: Its specificity is unknown.

Study-wide points: Reports indicate that nearly half of spike-specific TCRs are directed at unmutated variant regions. Spike-specific TCR breadth and depth grew following two AZD1222 doses.

V shed 9 bases, J shed 6 bases, and the junction held 2 bases outside the gene matches. This CDR3 is built from 11 residues. The origin of this receptor is an adult in good health. The sequences come from peripheral blood, collected on day 0 of AZD1222 vaccination. The gene calls are TRBV12-3 or TRBV12-4 and TRBJ1-2, with 9 bases matching TRBD1. This chain's CDR3 is CASRQGDGYTF. CDR3 DNA sequence: TGTGCCAGTAGACAGGGGGATGGCTACACCTTC.